These T cell receptor beta chains were read from a single sample in a study of T cells expressing NK-cell markers. TCRdb re-analyzed the 5' RACE reads; it lists each CDR3 protein once, without DNA. This sample's clone table lists fewer than 300,000 distinct CDR3 sequences. The sequencing sample was made of blood T cells: a sorted CD56 or NKG2C T cell subset, CD4+ or CD8+ T cells, or bulk PBMC T cells (not recorded which). These receptors were obtained from a woman between 18 and 69 years old in good health. Each CDR3 is given with its conserved first and last residue.

v_gene,j_gene,CDR3aa
TRBV29-1,TRBJ2-4,CSVALWGVAKNIQYF
TRBV5-4,TRBJ2-3,CASSRPDRGLTDTQYF
TRBV5-1,TRBJ2-5,CASSLNWETQYF
TRBV28,TRBJ2-1,CASSNTGAELGRNEQFF
TRBV28,TRBJ1-1,CAIHPGQGKTEAFF
TRBV2,TRBJ2-2,CASTPTGFTGELFF
TRBV29-1,TRBJ2-5,CSGVRGGQETQYF
TRBV20-1,TRBJ2-2,CSARDRLRRGPNTGELFF
TRBV20-1,TRBJ2-1,CSAGARVGYNEQFF
TRBV6-5,TRBJ1-1,CASSYEAGGGLGEAFF
TRBV11-2,TRBJ2-1,CASSYSGRAGDEQFF
TRBV7-6,TRBJ1-2,CASSSDLGTGGSGYTF
TRBV20-1,TRBJ2-3,CSARGMAGGPRDTQYF
TRBV19,TRBJ2-5,CASSPYQGLAGLGETQYF
TRBV7-9,TRBJ2-5,CASSFQDRQETQYF
TRBV29-1,TRBJ2-7,CSVEDPSKYEQYF
TRBV7-7,TRBJ2-2,CASSLAATGPKTGELFF
TRBV25-1,TRBJ1-1,CASMFSSPRGAEAFF
TRBV2,TRBJ1-1,CASSEGVGGAEAFF
TRBV7-2,TRBJ2-5,CASKITETQYF
TRBV20-1,TRBJ2-5,CSARDFQRGNQETQYF
TRBV19,TRBJ2-6,CASSKPPGPIRANVLTF
TRBV7-9,TRBJ1-5,CASSPGPPSNQPQHF
TRBV6-2/TRBV6-3,TRBJ2-1,CASSYAEDRVYNEQFF
TRBV4-2,TRBJ2-1,CASSQARKGDEQFF
TRBV29-1,TRBJ2-3,CSAKKRDPTDTQYF
TRBV12-3/TRBV12-4,TRBJ1-6,CASSRDSASSPLHF
TRBV5-4,TRBJ2-4,CASSFGTERLYF
TRBV2,TRBJ2-5,CASSVTGLETQYF
TRBV6-1,TRBJ1-5,CASSETRQPQHF
TRBV15,TRBJ1-5,CATSRERGNQPQHF
TRBV29-1,TRBJ2-2,CSASGLAGYNTGELFF
TRBV7-2,TRBJ2-3,CASSLDRKFTDTQYF